The 13 T cell receptor beta chains below all came from one sample that was sequenced in a study of cytomegalovirus exposure and HLA in healthy donors. The study ran its PCR with 60 Vbeta and 13 Jbeta primers. Generated by immunoSEQ multiplex PCR, the TCRdb table keeps only in-frame clones and is missing some. The repertoire holds approximately 200,000 clones, less than 85% seen once, with 1.5% in the top ten. Sequenced sample: PBMCs. Every receptor here comes from a girl aged 10 to 17 in good health and CMV-seropositive.

The chain is built from TRBV5-1 and TRBJ1-2; D unclear. The V and J ends lost 0 bases and 0 bases respectively, with 6 bases between them. This CDR3 has 14 residues. Germline CDR1 SGHRS, CDR2 YFSETQ. This CDR3 reads CASSLDSSNYGYTF. For the CDR3, the DNA is TGCGCCAGCAGCTTGGACAGCTCTAACTATGGCTACACCTTC. The full variable domain, rest sourced from reference TRBV5-1 and TRBJ1-2, is KAGVTQTPRYLIKTRGQQVTLSCSPISGHRSVSWYQQTPGQGLQFLFEYFSETQRNKGNFPGRFSGRQFSNSRSEMNVSTLELGDSALYLCASSLDSSNYGYTFGSGTRLTVV.

This chain uses TRBV15 with TRBJ1-5; D gene ambiguous. The CDR3 is 13 amino acids. Germline V CDR1 and CDR2: LNHNV, YYDKDF (reference sequence). The V gene lost 0 bases and the J gene lost 4 bases, with 4 bases spanning the gap. CDR3 sequence: CATSREQNQPQHF. CDR3 sequence (DNA): TGTGCCACCAGCAGAGAACAGAATCAGCCCCAGCATTTT.

This chain uses TRBV14 with TRBJ2-7; possible D gene TRBD2, 6 bases. Trimming removed 2 bases at V and 1 base at J, with 18 bases between. This CDR3 comprises 17 residues. Germline V gene data show CDR1 as SGHDN and CDR2 as FVKESK. The CDR3: CASSQSVSGVHSYEQYF. CDR3 DNA: TGTGCCAGCAGCCAATCAGTCTCGGGGGTCCATTCCTACGAGCAGTACTTC.

The J gene is TRBJ1-5, the V gene TRBV19; maybe TRBD1 (5 bases). The CDR3 runs to 14 residues. V was clipped by 7 bases and J by 2 bases, with 12 bases between them. Per the germline V gene, CDR1 is LNHDA and CDR2 is SQIVND (reference sequence). The CDR3 coding sequence is TGTGCCAGTACGACAGTTTCGGGCAATCAGCCCCAGCATTTT. It encodes CASTTVSGNQPQHF.

The chain couples TRBV7-9 to TRBJ2-3; 9 bases are a match to TRBD1. Unmatched junction bases numbered 6, after V lost 5 bases and J lost 3 bases. The CDR3 spans 15 residues. CDR1 and CDR2 from the germline V gene are SEHNR and FQNEAQ (reference sequence). For the CDR3, the DNA is TGTGCCAGCAGCGACCGGGACAGGGTGACAGATACGCAGTATTTT. This translates into CASSDRDRVTDTQYF.

This sequence joins TRBV4-1 and TRBJ2-3; TRBD2 is a possible D gene (6 bases). V was shortened by 3 bases and J by 2 bases, with 18 bases between the two germline ends. Germline V gene data show CDR1 as MGHRA and CDR2 as YSYEKL. The CDR3 is made up of 17 amino acids. The CDR3 DNA reads TGCGCCAGCAGCCACTCGGTTGTCCGGGAGCCCACAGATACGCAGTATTTT. Its protein product is CASSHSVVREPTDTQYF.

The V gene is TRBV27, the J gene TRBJ1-4; D is ambiguous. Per the germline V gene, CDR1 is MNHEY and CDR2 is SMNVEV (reference sequence). V was shortened by 0 bases and J by 5 bases, with 10 bases between the two germline ends. The CDR3 is 15 amino acids. In nucleotides, the CDR3 is TGTGCCAGCAGTTTATCCACAGCACTGAATGAAAAACTGTTTTTT. Translation: CASSLSTALNEKLFF.

This clone has just one count. This chain joins TRBV27 and TRBJ2-1; a weak D match, TRBD2 (6 bases). V lost 7 bases, J lost 7 bases, and 11 bases lay in between. CDR3 length equals 12 residues. The V gene's germline CDR1 is MNHEY and CDR2 SMNVEV (reference sequence). The CDR3 region has the DNA TGTGCCAGCAATACCCGGGGGAATGAGCAGTTCTTC. It is translated as CASNTRGNEQFF.

The chain joins TRBV5-4 to TRBJ2-1; a possible D gene is TRBD2 (6 bases). V was pared by 6 bases and J by 4 bases, with 11 bases between. CDR3 length equals 13 residues. Germline assignment: CDR1 SGHNT and CDR2 YYREEE (reference sequence). CDR3 residues: CASTSSEYNEQFF. As DNA, the CDR3 is TGTGCCAGCACCTCTAGCGAATACAATGAGCAGTTCTTC.

This chain joins TRBV5-1 and TRBJ2-1; maybe TRBD1 (5 bases). Looked up from germline, CDR1 is SGHRS and CDR2 is YFSETQ. This CDR3 is 15 amino acids long. Between the trimmed V and J ends, which lost 2 bases and 5 bases, there was a span of 14 bases. CDR3 sequence reads: CASSFTGRSDNEQFF. In DNA, the CDR3 is TGCGCCAGCAGCTTTACAGGAAGGAGCGACAATGAGCAGTTCTTC.

Details on this clone: Its ends do not fully match the called genes, so a read error is possible. V usage is TRBV4-2 and J usage is TRBJ2-7, with D possibly matching TRBD2 (7 bases). CDR1 is LGHNA, CDR2 YNFKEQ, per germline. The CDR3 runs 15 residues. The CDR3 spells CASSPAGEGVYGQYF. DNA for the CDR3: TGTGCCAGCAGCCCCGCGGGGGAGGGGGTCTACGGGCAGTACTTC.

V usage is TRBV5-6 and J usage is TRBJ1-2; TRBD1 is a possible D gene (5 bases). The germline gives CDR1 SGHDT, CDR2 YYEEEE. V gave up 1 base and J gave up 3 bases, with 10 bases separating them. CDR3 length: 14 residues. CDR3 in amino acids: CASSLRGRYYGYTF. As DNA, the CDR3 is TGTGCCAGCAGCTTGCGGGGGAGGTACTATGGCTACACCTTC.

The chain links TRBV10-1 to TRBJ2-5; 8 bases are a match to TRBD2. The CDR3 is 16 residues long. Germline CDR1 and CDR2: WNHNN and SYGVQD (reference sequence). With V trimmed by 4 bases and J by 2 bases, 9 bases remained unmatched. The CDR3: CASSVLSGGGQETQYF. CDR3 sequence (DNA): TGCGCCAGCAGTGTTTTGTCGGGCGGGGGGCAAGAGACCCAGTACTTC.